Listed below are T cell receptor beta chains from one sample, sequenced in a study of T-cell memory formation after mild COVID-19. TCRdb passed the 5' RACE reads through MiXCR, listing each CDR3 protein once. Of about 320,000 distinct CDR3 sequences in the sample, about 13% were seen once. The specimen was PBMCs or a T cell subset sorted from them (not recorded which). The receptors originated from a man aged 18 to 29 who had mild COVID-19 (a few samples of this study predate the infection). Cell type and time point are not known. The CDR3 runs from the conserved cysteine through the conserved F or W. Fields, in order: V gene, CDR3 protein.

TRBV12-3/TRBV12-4	CASRGTGSNTGELFF
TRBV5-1	CASSLARVRYNEQFF
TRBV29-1	CSVDLQGYGYTF
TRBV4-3	CASSRAGSSGETQYF
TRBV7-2	CASSLSLAGAETQYF
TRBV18	CASSPGLAGGDGKNIQYF
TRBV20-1	CSARDDNYGYTF
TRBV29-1	CSVIKDGTGVAGELFF
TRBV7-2	CASQRSYRNEQFF
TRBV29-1	CSVPRRENYGYTF
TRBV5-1	CASSMDRARGETQYF
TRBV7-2	CASSRGPSGTGDTQYF
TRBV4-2	CASSPSGTTGELFF
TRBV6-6	CASISQEETQYF
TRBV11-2	CASSRSGRYGYTF
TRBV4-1	CASVGVGEQFF
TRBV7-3	CASSKRGPSDTQYF
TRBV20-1	CSEAGRGTDTQYF
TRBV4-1	CASSLRGAAEAFF
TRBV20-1	CSARGVGRDREVPDTQYF
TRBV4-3	CASSQDRRRSGQPQHF
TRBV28	CASSLGNSPLHF
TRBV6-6	CASASPLHF
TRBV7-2	CASSLVPEVNTEAFF
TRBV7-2	CASSLQRNTGELFF
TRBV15	CATSVPWLSTDTQYF
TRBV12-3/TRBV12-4	CASTRTGNSPLHF
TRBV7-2	CASSFTGGTTYNEQFF
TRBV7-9	CASSLGSGGGFF
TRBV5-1	CASSLTDYEQYF
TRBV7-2	CASLEGSYNEQFF
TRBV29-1	CSVDSRGLGDTQYF
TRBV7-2	CASSLTGGTQYF
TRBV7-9	CASSFDNEKLFF
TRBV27	CASSQPPLAGGPRGTDTQYF
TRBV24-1	CATSDLFGDRAFF
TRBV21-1	CASTRGGASGGARADTQYF
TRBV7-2	CASSLLEGGPREQFF
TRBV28	CASSLWGNQDFNSPLHF
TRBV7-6	CASSSGEPYEQYF
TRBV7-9	CASSPLVGGDTDTQYF
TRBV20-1	CSGQRGVAQETQYF
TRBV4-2	CASSPTQPGTGELFF
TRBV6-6	CASSSVGWTEAFF
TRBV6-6	CASSYQAGNSYEQYF
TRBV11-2	CASRGPGNYGYTF
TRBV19	CASSMLAGQGYTF
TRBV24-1	CATSAGGGGNTEAFF
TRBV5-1	CASSFTQSSLTQYF
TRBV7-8	CASSFGDRRTDTQYF
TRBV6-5	CASSYSVRTGGYTF
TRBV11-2	CASSFNEGAGLLFF
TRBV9	CASSPRGGGTQYF
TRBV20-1	CSAPRTGTFYNEQFF
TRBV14	CASFLAGAYEQYF